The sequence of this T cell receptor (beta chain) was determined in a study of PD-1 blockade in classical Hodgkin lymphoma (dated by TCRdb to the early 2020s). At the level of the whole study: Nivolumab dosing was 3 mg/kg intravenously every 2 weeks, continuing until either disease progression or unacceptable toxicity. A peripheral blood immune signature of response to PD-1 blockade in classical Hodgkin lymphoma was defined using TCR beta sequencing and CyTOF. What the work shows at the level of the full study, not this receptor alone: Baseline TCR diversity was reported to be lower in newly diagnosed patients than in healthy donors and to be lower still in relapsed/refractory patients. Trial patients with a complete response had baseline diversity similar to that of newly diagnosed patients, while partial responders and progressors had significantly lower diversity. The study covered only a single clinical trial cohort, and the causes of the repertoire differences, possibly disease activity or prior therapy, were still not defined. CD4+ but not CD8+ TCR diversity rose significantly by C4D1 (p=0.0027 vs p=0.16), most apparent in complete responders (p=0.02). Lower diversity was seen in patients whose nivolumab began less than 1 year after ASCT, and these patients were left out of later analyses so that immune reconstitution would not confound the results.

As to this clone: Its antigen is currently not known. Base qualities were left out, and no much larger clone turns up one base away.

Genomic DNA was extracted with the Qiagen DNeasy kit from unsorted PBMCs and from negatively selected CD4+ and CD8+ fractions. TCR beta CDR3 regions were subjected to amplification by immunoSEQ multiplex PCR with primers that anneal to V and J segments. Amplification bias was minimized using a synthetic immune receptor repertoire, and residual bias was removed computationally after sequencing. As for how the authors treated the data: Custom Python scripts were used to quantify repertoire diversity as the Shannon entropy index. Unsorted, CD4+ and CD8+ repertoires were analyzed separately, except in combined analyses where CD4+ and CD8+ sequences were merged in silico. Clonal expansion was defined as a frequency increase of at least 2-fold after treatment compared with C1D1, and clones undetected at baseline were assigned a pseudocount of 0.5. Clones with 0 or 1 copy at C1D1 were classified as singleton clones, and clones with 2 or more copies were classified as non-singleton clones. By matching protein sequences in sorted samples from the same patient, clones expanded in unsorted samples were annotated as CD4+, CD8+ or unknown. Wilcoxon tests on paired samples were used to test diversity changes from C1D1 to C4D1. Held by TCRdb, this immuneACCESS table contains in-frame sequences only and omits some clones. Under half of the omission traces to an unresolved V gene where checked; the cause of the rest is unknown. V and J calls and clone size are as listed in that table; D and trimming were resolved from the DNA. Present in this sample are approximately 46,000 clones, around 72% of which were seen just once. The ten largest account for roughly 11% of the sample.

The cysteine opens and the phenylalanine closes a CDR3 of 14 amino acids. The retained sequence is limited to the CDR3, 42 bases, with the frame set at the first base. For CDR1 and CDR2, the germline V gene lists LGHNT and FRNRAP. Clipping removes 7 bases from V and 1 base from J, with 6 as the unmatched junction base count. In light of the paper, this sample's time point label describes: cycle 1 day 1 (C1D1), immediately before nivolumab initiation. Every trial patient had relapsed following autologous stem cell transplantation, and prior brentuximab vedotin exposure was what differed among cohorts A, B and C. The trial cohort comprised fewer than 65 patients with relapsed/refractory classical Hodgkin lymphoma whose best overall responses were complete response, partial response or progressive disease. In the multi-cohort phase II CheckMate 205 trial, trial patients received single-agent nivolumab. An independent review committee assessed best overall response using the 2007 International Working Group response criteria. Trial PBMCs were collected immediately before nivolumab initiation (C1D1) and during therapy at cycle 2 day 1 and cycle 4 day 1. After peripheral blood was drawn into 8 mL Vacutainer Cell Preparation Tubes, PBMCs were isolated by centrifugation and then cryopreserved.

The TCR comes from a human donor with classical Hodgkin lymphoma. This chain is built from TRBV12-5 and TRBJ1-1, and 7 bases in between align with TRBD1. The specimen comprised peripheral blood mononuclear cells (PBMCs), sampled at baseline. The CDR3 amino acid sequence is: CASVPGTANTEAFF. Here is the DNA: TGTGCTAGTGTACCCGGGACAGCGAACACTGAAGCTTTCTTT.